This T cell receptor beta chain was identified in a study of Ad26.COV2.S vaccination and SARS-CoV-2 variants. Study-level points and caveats: Quantification of TCR breadth and depth may have yielded underestimates of total T cell responses. Vaccinees displayed broader spike-specific TCR repertoires than placebo recipients. After vaccination, reports described spike-specific CD8+ and CD4+ T cell responses as showing substantial breadth.

A word on this clone: What it binds is not known.

Clones were read by immunoSEQ multiplex PCR, and TCRdb kept only the in-frame ones, dropping some. The sample has about 87,000 clones, roughly 84% seen once; the top ten hold more than 15%. V shed 7 bases and J 2 bases; nucleotides not matched to a gene: 14. Germline V gene lookup returns CDR1 MDHEN and CDR2 SYDVKM. CDR3 size: 17 residues. The source material was peripheral blood, sampled after recovery from COVID-19. The chain joins TRBV28 to TRBJ2-1; 7 bases line up with TRBD2. The clonotype originates from a human donor who had recovered from COVID-19. CDR3 sequence: CASTDTWGEGTYNEQFF. DNA for the CDR3: TGTGCCAGCACAGACACCTGGGGGGAGGGGACCTACAATGAGCAGTTCTTC.